The next 26 T cell receptor beta chains were all read from a single sample in a study of spatial heterogeneity in lung cancer. Sample time point: blood at routine non-recurrence follow-up after resection. Using its own MiXCR run on the 5' RACE reads, TCRdb lists one record per CDR3 protein. The sample consists of about 94,000 distinct CDR3 sequences, around 19% of them appearing once. Material: PBMCs, obtained at follow-up. The receptor source for this set is a male donor with early-stage non-small cell lung cancer.

This clonotype was seen a handful of times. This chain uses TRBV6-2 or TRBV6-3 with TRBJ2-3, with D uncertain. V was pared by 7 bases and J by 6 bases, with 14 bases between. The CDR3 loop spans 13 amino acids. Germline values: CDR1 MNHEY, CDR2 SVGEGT. This CDR3 is CASTKQQSDTQYF. The CDR3 nucleotides are TGTGCCAGCACTAAACAGCAATCGGATACGCAGTATTTT.

This clonotype was counted only a few times. The chain combines TRBV7-2 with TRBJ2-3, with D hard to call. Germline CDR1 reads SGHTA; CDR2 reads FQGNSA. V lost 1 base to trimming and J lost 0 bases, with 5 bases between them. This CDR3 region has 14 residues. In DNA form, the CDR3 reads TGTGCCAGCAGCTTAGTCCCTAGCACAGATACGCAGTATTTT. It translates to CASSLVPSTDTQYF. Together with reference TRBV7-2 and TRBJ2-3, the CDR3 gives the full variable domain: GAGVSQSPSNKVTEKGKDVELRCDPISGHTALYWYRQSLGQGLEFLIYFQGNSAPDKSGLPSDRFSAERTGGSVSTLTIQRTQQEDSAVYLCASSLVPSTDTQYFGPGTRLTVL.

This clonotype was seen only a few times. J is TRBJ2-7 and V is TRBV29-1, with 8 nucleotides matching TRBD2. This CDR3 region has 13 residues. The V segment lost 0 bases and the J segment 3 bases; nucleotides outside the gene matches: 1. The germline CDR1 and CDR2 sequences are SQVTM and ANQGSEA. CDR3 nucleotide sequence: TGCAGCGTTGAAGATACTAGCGGCTACGAGCAGTACTTC. This encodes CSVEDTSGYEQYF.

CDR3 DNA sequence: TGTGCCAGCAGTGACCAGCGGAGCACAGATACGCAGTATTTT. Translated, it gives CASSDQRSTDTQYF. J is TRBJ2-3 and V is TRBV2; the D gene is possibly TRBD2 (5 bases). The CDR3 totals 14 residues. V was trimmed by 3 bases and J by 0 bases, leaving 7 bases between them. CDR1 SNHLY and CDR2 FYNNEI come from the germline V gene.

This clonotype was counted at least ten times. The V call is TRBV28, the J call TRBJ2-2; D is unresolved. Germline V gene data show CDR1 as MDHEN and CDR2 as SYDVKM. This CDR3 is built from 13 residues. With 6 bases removed from V and 8 bases from J, the gap between germline ends came to 13 bases. The CDR3 DNA follows: TGTGCCAGCAGCCTACAGCCGCCGGGGGAGCTGTTTTTT. Amino acid sequence: CASSLQPPGELFF.

This clonotype was detected only a few times. The chain recombines TRBV20-1 with TRBJ2-1, with 10 positions matching TRBD2. This CDR3 has 13 amino acids. Germline-derived CDR1 and CDR2 are DFQATT and SNEGSKA (reference sequence). The chain's CDR3 is CSPTSGSDNEQFF. As DNA, the CDR3 is TGCAGCCCGACTAGCGGGTCGGACAATGAGCAGTTCTTC.

In this sample, this clonotype turned up a few times. This chain connects TRBV6-4 to TRBJ1-4; D may be TRBD1 (5 bases). Germline V gene data show CDR1 as MRHNA and CDR2 as SNTAGT. CDR3 length equals 15 residues. Deletions cut 5 bases from V and 0 bases from J, with 10 bases between. The CDR3, as DNA: TGTGCCAGCAGTTTCAGGGATCCAACTAATGAAAAACTGTTTTTT. It encodes CASSFRDPTNEKLFF.

The chain employs TRBV12-5 and TRBJ2-3, with D unresolved. This CDR3 has 13 residues. The V end was cut by 10 bases, the J end by 6 bases, with 17 bases between. Looked up from germline, CDR1 is LGHNT and CDR2 is FRNRAP. This CDR3 is CAILAPPWDTQYF. The CDR3 coding sequence is TGTGCTATCCTGGCCCCTCCTTGGGATACGCAGTATTTT.

A few counts support this clonotype. This chain connects TRBV12-3 or TRBV12-4 to TRBJ1-5; D remains unclear. Trimming shortened V by 3 bases and J by 4 bases, and 7 bases separated the two germline ends. The CDR3 runs to 13 residues. CDR3 bases: TGTGCCAGCAGTTTTCTCTCAAATCAGCCCCAGCATTTT. Amino acid sequence: CASSFLSNQPQHF.

This clonotype was recorded only once. CDR3 sequence: CASSWSVGTGGTDTQYF. For the CDR3, the DNA is TGTGCCAGCAGCTGGAGCGTGGGGACAGGGGGCACAGATACGCAGTATTTT. The V gene is TRBV5-5, the J gene TRBJ2-3; the match to TRBD1 covers 10 bases. The CDR3 has 17 amino acids. Trimming at V came to 3 bases and at J to 1 base, leaving 8 bases not matched to a gene. Germline values: CDR1 SGHKS, CDR2 YYEKEE (reference sequence).

The gene calls are TRBV6-6 and TRBJ2-7, with 8 bases identical to TRBD1. CDR1 and CDR2 (germline): MNHNY, SVGAGI (reference sequence). The CDR3 runs to 12 residues. J gave up 1 base and V 8 bases, and 1 base lay outside the gene matches. The CDR3: CASGQGSYEQYV. Here the CDR3 DNA reads TGTGCCAGCGGACAGGGATCCTACGAGCAGTACGTC.

This clonotype was observed a few times. The chain recombines TRBV7-2 with TRBJ1-1; D is undetermined. CDR1 and CDR2 from the germline V gene are SGHTA and FQGNSA. The CDR3 sequence is 12 residues long. V lost 1 base, J lost 4 bases, and 4 bases lay in between. CDR3 in amino acids: CASSLDLTEAFF. The DNA of the CDR3 is TGTGCCAGCAGCTTAGACCTCACTGAAGCTTTCTTT.

CDR3 in DNA: TGCAGTGCTCCCCTTGTGAGTAGCGGATACACAGATACGCAGTATTTT. It yields the protein CSAPLVSSGYTDTQYF. The chain couples TRBV20-1 to TRBJ2-3; D is perhaps TRBD2 (6 bases). V was cut by 5 bases and J by 2 bases, with 20 bases left in between. The CDR3 runs to 16 residues. CDR1 is DFQATT, CDR2 SNEGSKA, per germline (reference sequence).

The gene calls are TRBV4-3 and TRBJ2-1; 13 bases line up with TRBD2. The CDR3 consists of 15 residues. Looked up from germline, CDR1 is LGHNA and CDR2 is YSLEER. V lost 1 base and J lost 10; bases outside the gene matches: 4. The chain's CDR3 is CASSQGLAGGYEQFF. The CDR3 DNA follows: TGCGCCAGCAGCCAAGGACTAGCGGGGGGTTACGAGCAGTTCTTC.

The V gene is TRBV6-5, the J gene TRBJ2-5; 7 nucleotides agree with TRBD2. CDR3 length: 13 amino acids. The V segment lost 7 bases and the J segment 4 bases; nucleotides outside the gene matches: 6. Per the germline V gene, CDR1 is MNHEY and CDR2 is SVGAGI. CDR3 in DNA: TGTGCCAGCACGAGGGAGGGAGGAGAGACCCAGTACTTC. It codes for CASTREGGETQYF.

This clonotype appeared a few times. The gene calls are TRBV7-2 and TRBJ1-2, with TRBD1 identical over 10 bases. The V and J ends lost 3 bases and 7 bases, in that order; junction bases with no gene match: 5. The CDR3 consists of 14 residues. CDR1 and CDR2 (germline): SGHTA, FQGNSA. CDR3 protein: CASSFGQGVTGYTF. CDR3 in DNA: TGTGCCAGCAGCTTCGGACAGGGGGTGACTGGCTACACCTTC.

In this sample, this clonotype turned up a few times. The chain carries TRBV18 and TRBJ2-5; TRBD1 is a possible D gene (6 bases). V shed 6 bases and J shed 4 bases, with 21 bases lying between them. This CDR3 is 16 amino acids long. Germline V lookup: CDR1 KGHSH, CDR2 LQKENI. DNA of the CDR3: TGTGCCAGCTCTACAGGGTTCAGTAAAATTGGAGAGACCCAGTACTTC. It codes for CASSTGFSKIGETQYF.

The chain links TRBV15 to TRBJ2-2; no clear D. Trimming cost V 1 base and J 6 bases, with 6 bases left between them. Germline V lookup: CDR1 LNHNV, CDR2 YYDKDF (reference sequence). The CDR3 length is 13 residues. The CDR3 bases are TGTGCCACCAGCAGAGTCTACGCCGGGGAGCTGTTTTTT. Its protein is CATSRVYAGELFF.

This clonotype has a count of ten or more. The chain employs TRBV7-2 and TRBJ2-5; tentatively, D is TRBD2 (5 bases). The CDR3 length is 14 residues. Trimming stripped 4 bases from V and 5 bases from J, with 14 bases between. Germline lookup yields CDR1 SGHTA and CDR2 FQGNSA. This CDR3 is CASSSTGVGETQYF. The CDR3 nucleotides read TGTGCCAGCAGCTCGACCGGGGTTGGGGAGACCCAGTACTTC.

This clonotype showed up many times. The chain is built from TRBV20-1 and TRBJ2-1; weak D call: TRBD2 (5 bases). Looked up from germline, CDR1 is DFQATT and CDR2 is SNEGSKA (reference sequence). Trimming shortened V by 0 bases and J by 0 bases, and 12 bases separated the two germline ends. The CDR3 is made up of 16 amino acids. CDR3 sequence reads: CSARDPERSSYNEQFF. CDR3 DNA: TGCAGTGCTAGAGATCCGGAGCGGAGCTCCTACAATGAGCAGTTCTTC.

The J gene is TRBJ2-1, the V gene TRBV20-1, with TRBD1 matching 7 bases. Germline CDR1 DFQATT, CDR2 SNEGSKA (reference sequence). V lost 3 bases to trimming and J lost 5 bases; unmatched junction nucleotides: 4. CDR3 length: 13 residues. This chain's CDR3 is CSARTGRDNEQFF. The CDR3 DNA sequence: TGCAGTGCTAGGACAGGGCGCGACAATGAGCAGTTCTTC.

The chain has TRBV29-1 and TRBJ2-2; D possibly corresponds to TRBD1 (6 bases). V gave up 5 bases and J gave up 3 bases, with 10 bases separating them. Germline loops: CDR1 SQVTM, CDR2 ANQGSEA. The CDR3 runs 13 residues. The CDR3 region has the DNA TGCAGCGTTCGGGACACCCACACCGGGGAGCTGTTTTTT. Amino acids: CSVRDTHTGELFF.

This clonotype was found a few times. The chain carries TRBV28 and TRBJ2-3; D is possibly TRBD2 (5 bases). This CDR3 has 15 amino acids. In germline, CDR1 is MDHEN, CDR2 SYDVKM. V lost 4 bases and J 1 base, leaving 12 bases between the germline ends. Here the CDR3 reads CASSSRGWGTDTQYF. CDR3 sequence (DNA): TGTGCCAGCAGTTCACGGGGATGGGGCACAGATACGCAGTATTTT.

The chain uses TRBV6-6 and TRBJ2-3, with D unclear. V lost 5 bases and J lost 2, with 8 bases in between. Per the germline V gene, CDR1 is MNHNY and CDR2 is SVGAGI (reference sequence). The CDR3 covers 13 residues. The CDR3 loop is CASSVGLTDTQYF. The CDR3 DNA is TGTGCCAGCAGTGTCGGGCTCACAGATACGCAGTATTTT.

The chain links TRBV19 to TRBJ2-3; D could derive from TRBD1 or TRBD2 (6 bases each). V shed 7 bases and J shed 5 bases, with 16 bases lying between them. Germline V CDR1 and CDR2: LNHDA, SQIVND (reference sequence). The CDR3 sequence is 14 residues long. The DNA for the CDR3 is TGTGCCAGTAATAGCCGGGGGCAGGGAGATACGCAGTATTTT. Amino acid sequence: CASNSRGQGDTQYF.

Regarding this clonotype: Just one base apart from a much larger clone, this may be a read error. The V gene is TRBV7-2, the J gene TRBJ1-5, with D tentatively TRBD1 (5 bases). The germline V gene has CDR1 SGHTA and CDR2 FQGNSA. CDR3 length equals 13 residues. Trimming left V 5 bases short and J 7 bases short, with 12 bases between. The CDR3 sequence: CASSRRREQPQHF. CDR3 sequence (DNA): TGTGCCAGCAGCAGGCGCAGGGAACAGCCCCAGCATTTT.